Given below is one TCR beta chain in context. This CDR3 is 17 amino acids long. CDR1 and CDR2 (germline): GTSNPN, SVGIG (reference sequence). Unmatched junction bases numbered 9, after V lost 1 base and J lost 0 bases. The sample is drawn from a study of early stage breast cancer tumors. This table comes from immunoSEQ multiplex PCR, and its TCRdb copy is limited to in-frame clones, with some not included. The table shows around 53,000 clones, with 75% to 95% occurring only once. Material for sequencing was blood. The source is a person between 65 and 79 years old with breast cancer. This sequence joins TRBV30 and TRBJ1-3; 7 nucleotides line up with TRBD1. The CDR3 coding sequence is TGTGCCTGGAGTGCTCCGACAGGGCCCAACTCTGGAAACACCATATATTTT. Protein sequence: CAWSAPTGPNSGNTIYF. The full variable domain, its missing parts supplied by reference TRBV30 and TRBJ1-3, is SQTIHQWPATLVQPVGSPLSLECTVEGTSNPNLYWYRQAAGRGLQLLFYSVGIGQISSEVPQNLSASRPQDRQFILSSKKLLLSDSGFYLCAWSAPTGPNSGNTIYFGEGSWLTVV.